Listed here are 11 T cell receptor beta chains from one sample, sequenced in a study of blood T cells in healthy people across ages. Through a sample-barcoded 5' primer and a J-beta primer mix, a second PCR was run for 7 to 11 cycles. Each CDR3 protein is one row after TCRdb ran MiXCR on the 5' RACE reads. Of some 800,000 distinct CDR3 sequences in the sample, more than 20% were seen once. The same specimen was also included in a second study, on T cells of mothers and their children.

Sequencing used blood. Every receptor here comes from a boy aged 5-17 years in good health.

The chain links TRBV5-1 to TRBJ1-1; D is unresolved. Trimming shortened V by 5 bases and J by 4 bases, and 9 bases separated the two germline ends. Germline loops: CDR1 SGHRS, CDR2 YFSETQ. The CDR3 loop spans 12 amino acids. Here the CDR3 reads CASRFDGTEAFF. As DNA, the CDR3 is TGCGCCAGCAGATTTGACGGCACTGAAGCTTTCTTT.

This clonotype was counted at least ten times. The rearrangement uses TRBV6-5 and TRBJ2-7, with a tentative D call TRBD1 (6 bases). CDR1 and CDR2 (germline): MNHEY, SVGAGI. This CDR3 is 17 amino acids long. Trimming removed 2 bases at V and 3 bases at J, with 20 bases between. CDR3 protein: CASSYHNLGHGFYEQYF. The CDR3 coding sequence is TGTGCCAGCAGTTACCATAATTTGGGACACGGTTTCTACGAGCAGTACTTC.

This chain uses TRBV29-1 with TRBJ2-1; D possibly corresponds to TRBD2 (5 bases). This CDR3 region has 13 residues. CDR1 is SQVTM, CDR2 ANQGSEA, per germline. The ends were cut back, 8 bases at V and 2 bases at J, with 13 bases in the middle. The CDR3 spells CSSDRGPYNEQFF. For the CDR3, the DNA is TGCAGCTCAGACCGGGGTCCCTACAATGAGCAGTTCTTC.

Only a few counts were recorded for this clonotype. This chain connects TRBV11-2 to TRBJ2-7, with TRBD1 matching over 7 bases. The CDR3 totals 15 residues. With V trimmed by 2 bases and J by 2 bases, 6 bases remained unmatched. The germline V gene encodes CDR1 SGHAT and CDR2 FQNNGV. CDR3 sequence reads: CASSLSRGSAYEQYF. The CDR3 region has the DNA TGTGCCAGCAGCTTAAGCAGGGGGAGCGCCTACGAGCAGTACTTC.

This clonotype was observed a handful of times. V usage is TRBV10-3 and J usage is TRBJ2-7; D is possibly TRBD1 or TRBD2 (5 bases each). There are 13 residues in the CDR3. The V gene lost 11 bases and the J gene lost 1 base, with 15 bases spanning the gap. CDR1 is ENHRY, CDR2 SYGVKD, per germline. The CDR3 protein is CALETGASYEQYF. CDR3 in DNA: TGTGCCCTAGAGACCGGGGCGTCCTACGAGCAGTACTTC.

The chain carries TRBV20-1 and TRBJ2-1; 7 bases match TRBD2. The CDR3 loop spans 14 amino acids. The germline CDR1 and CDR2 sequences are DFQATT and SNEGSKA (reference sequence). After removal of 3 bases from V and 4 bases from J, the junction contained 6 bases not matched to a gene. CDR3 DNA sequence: TGCAGTGCTAGTATGGCGGGGGTGTACAATGAGCAGTTCTTC. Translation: CSASMAGVYNEQFF.

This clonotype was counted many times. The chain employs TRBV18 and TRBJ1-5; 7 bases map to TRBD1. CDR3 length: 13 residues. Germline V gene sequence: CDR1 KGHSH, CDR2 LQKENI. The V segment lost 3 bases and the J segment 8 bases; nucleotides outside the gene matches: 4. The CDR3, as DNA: TGTGCCAGCTCACCCCCAGGGGGGGAGCCCCAGCATTTT. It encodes CASSPPGGEPQHF.

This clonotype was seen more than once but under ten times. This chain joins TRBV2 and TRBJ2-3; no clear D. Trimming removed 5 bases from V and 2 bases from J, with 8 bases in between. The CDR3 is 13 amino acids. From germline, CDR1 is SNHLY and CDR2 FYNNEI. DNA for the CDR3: TGTGCCAGCAGTCTCAGGTTCACAGATACGCAGTATTTT. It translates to CASSLRFTDTQYF.

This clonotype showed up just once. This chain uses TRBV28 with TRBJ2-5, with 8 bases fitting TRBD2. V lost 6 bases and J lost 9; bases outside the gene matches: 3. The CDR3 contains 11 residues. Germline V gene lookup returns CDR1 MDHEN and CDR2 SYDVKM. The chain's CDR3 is CASSNGGAQYF. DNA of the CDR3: TGTGCCAGCAGCAACGGGGGGGCCCAGTACTTC.

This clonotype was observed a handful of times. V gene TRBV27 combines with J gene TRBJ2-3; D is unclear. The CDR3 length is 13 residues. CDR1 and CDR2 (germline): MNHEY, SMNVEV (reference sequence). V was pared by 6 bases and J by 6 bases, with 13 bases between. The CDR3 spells CASRRTLGDTQYF. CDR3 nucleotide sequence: TGTGCCAGCAGACGGACCTTAGGTGATACGCAGTATTTT.

The CDR3, as DNA: TGCAGTGCGCCTCCAGGGCTGTTTAGGGACATTCAGTACTTC. This sequence encodes CSAPPGLFRDIQYF. The chain has TRBV20-1 and TRBJ2-4, with a possible D match to TRBD1 (5 bases). V was clipped by 6 bases and J by 8 bases, with 20 bases between them. The CDR3 is 14 amino acids. CDR1 DFQATT and CDR2 SNEGSKA come from the germline V gene (reference sequence).